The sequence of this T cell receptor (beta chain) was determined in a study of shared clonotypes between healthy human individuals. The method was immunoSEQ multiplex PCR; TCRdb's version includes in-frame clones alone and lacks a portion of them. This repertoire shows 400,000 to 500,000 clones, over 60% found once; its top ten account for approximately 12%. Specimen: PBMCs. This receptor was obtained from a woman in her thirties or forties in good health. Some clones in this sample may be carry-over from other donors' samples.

The CDR3 sequence is CASSRAGDSLETQYF. The CDR3 DNA is TGTGCCAGCAGCCGGGCCGGGGACTCCTTGGAGACCCAGTACTTC. V and J are TRBV7-3 and TRBJ2-5; perhaps TRBD2 as D (6 bases). Between the trimmed V and J ends, which lost 5 bases and 5 bases, there was a span of 18 bases. CDR3 length: 15 residues. Germline V gene sequence: CDR1 SGHTA, CDR2 FQGTGA.